This section outlines one T cell receptor (beta chain) sequence together with its context. This sample is drawn from a study of cytomegalovirus exposure and HLA in healthy donors. The PCR had 60 Vbeta and 13 Jbeta primers. Assay used: immunoSEQ multiplex PCR; TCRdb lists only in-frame clones, some missing. The table has roughly 180,000 clones, 78% seen once; the top ten hold roughly 3%. Germline CDR1 PRHDT, CDR2 FYEKMQ (reference sequence). V dropped 0 bases and J dropped 5 bases, with 22 bases sitting between them. The CDR3 consists of 18 residues. The sequence derives from a female donor in good health and CMV-seronegative. The V call is TRBV13, the J call TRBJ1-2; D unresolved. The sample comprised PBMCs. The chain's CDR3 is CASSLGPVQTASGYGYTF. CDR3 DNA: TGTGCCAGCAGCTTAGGCCCCGTCCAGACGGCCAGCGGGTATGGCTACACCTTC. Variable domain in full (rest from reference TRBV13 and TRBJ1-2): AAGVIQSPRHLIKEKRETATLKCYPIPRHDTVYWYQQGPGQDPQFLISFYEKMQSDKGSIPDRFSAQQFSDYHSELNMSSLELGDSALYFCASSLGPVQTASGYGYTFGSGTRLTVV.